Below, one T cell receptor beta chain is given with its context. Its antigen is currently unknown. The sample is drawn from a study of response to subunit inactivated influenza vaccine. Study-wide results and limits: Authors suggested seasonal influenza vaccinations each recruit few new T cells.

Germline lookup yields CDR1 DFQATT and CDR2 SNEGSKA (reference sequence). The CDR3 consists of 15 residues. With V trimmed by 3 bases and J by 5 bases, 10 bases remained unmatched. TCRdb ran MiXCR on the RT-PCR reads and lists one entry per CDR3 protein. This sample carries roughly 780,000 distinct CDR3 sequences, less than 20% of them seen once, and the ten largest clones take approximately 10%. This chain connects TRBV20-1 to TRBJ2-5, with 9 bases matching TRBD2. The origin of this receptor is a man aged 50-59 years who received an inactivated influenza vaccine. The sequencing used PBMCs from blood, collected 4 to 6 days after vaccination. CDR3 sequence: CSASSVAGDGETQYF. Written as DNA, the CDR3 is TGCAGTGCTAGTTCGGTAGCGGGGGATGGGGAGACCCAGTACTTC.